These 32 T cell receptor beta chains came from one sample sequenced in a study of blood T cells in healthy people across ages. Primers used in a second PCR of roughly 6 to 11 cycles were a sample-barcoded 5' primer and a J-beta primer mix. TCRdb used MiXCR to reprocess the 5' RACE reads, holding one entry per CDR3 protein. The top ten hold around 22% of the sample, which has 700,000 or so distinct CDR3 sequences, approximately 21% seen once. What was sequenced was blood. The receptors originated from a man between 65 and 85 years old in good health.

This clonotype was seen a few times. The chain links TRBV30 to TRBJ2-3; 13 bases line up with TRBD2. With V trimmed by 0 bases and J by 6 bases, 6 bases remained unmatched. CDR3 length: 16 residues. Germline loops: CDR1 GTSNPN, CDR2 SVGIG (reference sequence). CDR3 coding DNA: TGTGCCTGGAGTGTACTAGCGGGAGGGCCAGGTGATACGCAGTATTTT. Translating gives CAWSVLAGGPGDTQYF.

This chain links TRBV12-3 or TRBV12-4 with TRBJ1-2; 7 bases line up with TRBD1. The trim removed 7 bases at V and 4 bases at J, leaving 3 bases unmatched. CDR3 length: 12 residues. CDR3 bases: TGTGCCAGCATACAGGGGATCTATGGCTACACCTTC. Translation: CASIQGIYGYTF.

This clonotype was seen more than once but under ten times. V gene TRBV29-1 combines with J gene TRBJ1-4; D remains ambiguous. V was clipped by 7 bases and J by 5 bases, with 17 bases between them. The germline V gene encodes CDR1 SQVTM and CDR2 ANQGSEA. This CDR3 comprises 14 residues. CDR3 nucleotide sequence: TGCAGCGCATCTCGTGGGCAAGTAAATGAAAAACTGTTTTTT. This codes for CSASRGQVNEKLFF.

The V gene is TRBV20-1, the J gene TRBJ1-2; TRBD1 agrees at 7 bases. Germline lookup yields CDR1 DFQATT and CDR2 SNEGSKA (reference sequence). This CDR3 region has 14 residues. V trimming: 0 bases; J trimming: 10 bases; junction bases outside the gene matches: 11. In nucleotides, the CDR3 is TGCAGTGCTAGAGATGGGGGGCGGACAGGCTACTACACCTTC. This codes for CSARDGGRTGYYTF.

This clonotype was recorded many times. Its ends do not fully match the called genes, so a read error is possible. This CDR3 is CASSLASGSADTQYF. CDR3 sequence (DNA): TGCGCCAGCAGCTTGGCTAGCGGGAGTGCAGATACGCAGTATTTT. This chain links TRBV12-3 or TRBV12-4 with TRBJ2-3, with 10 bases fitting TRBD2. The CDR3 is 15 amino acids.

This chain uses TRBV21-1 with TRBJ2-3; the D call of TRBD1 is as the table states it, not checked on the DNA. TRBV21-1 is marked as a pseudogene. This CDR3 region has 14 residues. CDR3 loop: CANRQGFPSDTQYF. As DNA, the CDR3 is TGTGCCAATCGACAGGGGTTTCCGTCAGATACGCAGTATTTT.

This sequence joins TRBV5-1 and TRBJ2-2, with TRBD1 matching over 10 bases. The germline gives CDR1 SGHRS, CDR2 YFSETQ. This CDR3 contains 15 residues. J was trimmed by 5 bases and V by 2 bases; bases with no gene match: 3. CDR3 nucleotide sequence: TGCGCCAGCAGCTTTTGGACAGGGGGTACCGGGGAGCTGTTTTTT. It is translated as CASSFWTGGTGELFF.

The rearrangement uses TRBV24-1 and TRBJ2-2, with 8 nucleotides matching TRBD2. The V and J ends lost 6 bases and 7 bases, in that order; junction bases with no gene match: 9. The germline CDR1 and CDR2 sequences are KGHDR and SFDVKD. The CDR3 spans 15 residues. CDR3: CATSTWGAGGGELFF. The CDR3 bases are TGTGCCACCAGTACATGGGGCGCGGGGGGCGGGGAGCTGTTTTTT.

CDR3 DNA sequence: TGTGCCAGCAGCCAGAATCTAGTAAATGAGCAGTTCTTC. Residues: CASSQNLVNEQFF. This sequence joins TRBV3-1 and TRBJ2-5; D gene unclear. The J call may not be correct, given that the DNA end is closer to TRBJ2-1. The germline V gene has CDR1 LGHDT and CDR2 YNNKEL (reference sequence). The CDR3 extends over 13 amino acids.

The chain recombines TRBV7-8 with TRBJ2-4; 10 nucleotides line up with TRBD2. The CDR3 covers 17 residues. J lost 2 bases, V lost 0 bases, and 4 bases had no gene match. Germline V gene lookup returns CDR1 SGHVS and CDR2 FQNEAQ. The CDR3 DNA sequence: TGTGCCAGCAGCTTAGCTAGCGGGAGGTCTCCCAAAAACATTCAGTACTTC. Translated, it gives CASSLASGRSPKNIQYF. Based on the CDR3 plus reference TRBV7-8 and TRBJ2-4, the full variable domain is GAGVSQSPRYKVAKRGQDVALRCDPISGHVSLFWYQQALGQGPEFLTYFQNEAQLDKSGLPSDRFFAERPEGSVSTLKIQRTQQEDSAVYLCASSLASGRSPKNIQYFGAGTRLSVL.

This clonotype was observed a few times. The chain employs TRBV29-1 and TRBJ2-7; no clear D. This CDR3 contains 13 residues. V was shortened by 5 bases and J by 1 base, with 12 bases between the two germline ends. Germline V CDR1 and CDR2: SQVTM, ANQGSEA. The CDR3 region is CSVPSEVSYEQYF. In DNA form, the CDR3 reads TGCAGCGTTCCCTCCGAAGTTTCCTACGAGCAGTACTTC.

The rearrangement links TRBV28 to TRBJ2-4, with 10 bases aligning to TRBD2. V was pared by 5 bases and J by 0 bases, with 4 bases of the junction left unmatched. Germline V gene lookup returns CDR1 MDHEN and CDR2 SYDVKM. The CDR3 is 16 residues long. The CDR3 sequence: CASSIIAGGAKNIQYF. As DNA, the CDR3 is TGTGCCAGCAGTATTATAGCGGGAGGAGCCAAAAACATTCAGTACTTC.

This clonotype was observed a few times. The V gene is TRBV20-1, the J gene TRBJ2-4; D might be TRBD2 (6 bases). Trimming shortened V by 6 bases and J by 5 bases, and 17 bases separated the two germline ends. The CDR3 loop spans 14 amino acids. The germline V gene has CDR1 DFQATT and CDR2 SNEGSKA (reference sequence). The CDR3, as DNA: TGCAGTGCCGTGACCGGGGGAGCACAAAACATTCAGTACTTC. This gives the protein CSAVTGGAQNIQYF.

The chain has TRBV7-2 and TRBJ2-1; 7 bases are shared with TRBD2. Germline trimming cut 4 bases from V and 3 bases from J; bases unmatched to any gene: 9. In germline, CDR1 is SGHTA, CDR2 FQGNSA. The length of the CDR3 is 16 residues. CDR3 nucleotide sequence: TGTGCCAGCAGCTCAACTATCGGGAGGCTCTACAATGAGCAGTTCTTC. Protein product: CASSSTIGRLYNEQFF.

This clonotype was recorded a few times. V gene TRBV7-2 combines with J gene TRBJ1-2; D remains ambiguous. From germline, CDR1 is SGHTA and CDR2 FQGNSA. The V gene lost 5 bases and the J gene lost 4 bases, with 11 bases spanning the gap. The CDR3 has 13 residues. The CDR3 nucleotides read TGTGCCAGCAGCCACACAGCGCCCTATGGCTACACCTTC. It yields the protein CASSHTAPYGYTF.

V usage is TRBV11-2 and J usage is TRBJ2-6; D might be TRBD1 (6 bases). The V and J ends lost 4 bases and 0 bases respectively, with 10 bases between them. Germline CDR1 and CDR2: SGHAT and FQNNGV. The CDR3 runs to 16 residues. For the CDR3, the DNA is TGTGCCAGCAGCTCTCAGGGGAGCTCTGGGGCCAACGTCCTGACTTTC. Translated: CASSSQGSSGANVLTF.

The V and J genes are TRBV6-1 and TRBJ2-3, with 8 positions matching TRBD2. Per germline, CDR1 MNHNS and CDR2 SASEGT. The V segment lost 4 bases and the J segment 1 base; nucleotides outside the gene matches: 7. The length of the CDR3 is 16 residues. Written as DNA, the CDR3 is TGTGCCAGCAGTGCTATAGGAGCGGGGGGCACAGATACGCAGTATTTT. This gives the protein CASSAIGAGGTDTQYF.

The V call is TRBV7-6, the J call TRBJ2-7; perhaps D is TRBD1 or TRBD2 (5 bases each). CDR1 is SGHVS, CDR2 FNYEAQ, per germline. With 0 bases removed from V and 6 bases from J, the gap between germline ends came to 12 bases. The CDR3 is 14 amino acids. CDR3 in amino acids: CASSLAEGSGEQYF. The CDR3, as DNA: TGTGCCAGCAGCTTAGCCGAGGGGTCAGGCGAGCAGTACTTC.

The J gene is TRBJ2-1, the V gene TRBV6-5; 8 bases fit TRBD2. Trimming took 2 bases from V and 0 from J; bases not matched to a gene: 9. This CDR3 is built from 18 residues. Germline CDR1 is MNHEY and CDR2 is SVGAGI. Here the CDR3 DNA reads TGTGCCAGCAGTTACGAATCTCCGGGACTAGTCTCCTACAATGAGCAGTTCTTC. Protein: CASSYESPGLVSYNEQFF.

This clonotype was seen more than once but under ten times. The CDR3 sequence: CASSDTLIRSGKSYEQYV. DNA of the CDR3: TGTGCCAGCAGTGATACACTGATTAGGTCAGGAAAATCCTACGAGCAGTACGTC. The chain employs TRBV6-1 and TRBJ2-7; no firm D call. The CDR3 is made up of 18 amino acids. The V end was cut by 3 bases, the J end by 1 base, with 22 bases between. Germline CDR1 reads MNHNS; CDR2 reads SASEGT.

The table lists this clonotype with many counts. This chain uses TRBV10-3 with TRBJ2-1; TRBD2 aligns across 10 bases. V gave up 4 bases and J gave up 0 bases; unmatched junction bases: 3. The CDR3 consists of 16 residues. Germline CDR1 is ENHRY and CDR2 is SYGVKD. CDR3 sequence: CAISVASGSSYNEQFF. In DNA form, the CDR3 reads TGTGCCATCAGTGTGGCTAGCGGGAGCTCCTACAATGAGCAGTTCTTC.

This clonotype was recorded a few times. V is TRBV24-1 and J is TRBJ2-5; 8 nucleotides align to TRBD2. Per germline, CDR1 KGHDR and CDR2 SFDVKD. The CDR3 sequence is 16 residues long. The V segment lost 3 bases and the J segment 0 bases; nucleotides outside the gene matches: 5. CDR3 nucleotide sequence: TGTGCCACCAGTGATCGGACTAGCCCGTACCAAGAGACCCAGTACTTC. It specifies CATSDRTSPYQETQYF.

This sequence joins TRBV5-1 and TRBJ2-7; TRBD1 matches 9 bases. There are 15 residues in the CDR3. CDR1 and CDR2 from the germline V gene are SGHRS and YFSETQ. Trimming cost V 0 bases and J 4 bases; bases outside gene matches: 5. The DNA of the CDR3 is TGCGCCAGCAGCTTGGGACAGGGGGAGGAATACGAGCAGTACTTC. This sequence encodes CASSLGQGEEYEQYF.

Comment on this clonotype: The CDR3 does not close with the conserved phenylalanine or tryptophan, likely indicating a read error. The J gene is TRBJ1-5, the V gene TRBV12-3 or TRBV12-4; D remains unclear. The germline V and J ends were trimmed by 2 bases and 4 bases, with 6 bases remaining between them. This CDR3 is 13 amino acids long. The CDR3 sequence: CASSLTQNQPQHS. For the CDR3, the DNA is TGTGCCAGCAGTTTAACTCAGAATCAGCCCCAGCATTCT.

This clonotype was seen only a few times. The gene calls are TRBV24-1 and TRBJ2-3, with 12 bases lining up with TRBD2. Looked up from germline, CDR1 is KGHDR and CDR2 is SFDVKD. The CDR3 covers 16 residues. After removal of 3 bases from V and 3 bases from J, the junction contained 3 bases not matched to a gene. Here the CDR3 DNA reads TGTGCCACCAGTGATCCCGGACTAGCGGGGACAGATACGCAGTATTTT. This codes for CATSDPGLAGTDTQYF.

The gene calls are TRBV28 and TRBJ2-4, with D perhaps matching TRBD1 (5 bases). The CDR3 is 13 residues long. Germline V gene lookup returns CDR1 MDHEN and CDR2 SYDVKM. Trimming left V 6 bases short and J 9 bases short, with 15 bases between. CDR3 in amino acids: CASSSQGVGIQYF. The CDR3 nucleotides read TGTGCCAGCAGCTCGCAGGGTGTCGGCATTCAGTACTTC.

This clonotype was observed a handful of times. The V and J genes are TRBV7-9 and TRBJ2-4; the D call may be TRBD1 or TRBD2 (5 bases each). Germline-derived CDR1 and CDR2 are SEHNR and FQNEAQ (reference sequence). V lost 4 bases to trimming and J lost 4 bases, with 14 bases between them. The CDR3 length is 15 residues. This chain's CDR3 is CASSSTWDPKNIQYF. CDR3 bases: TGTGCCAGCAGCTCCACCTGGGACCCGAAAAACATTCAGTACTTC.

The gene calls are TRBV7-9 and TRBJ2-1, with no clear D. Gene TRBJ2-5 matches the end of the DNA better, so the J call may be wrong. Germline CDR1 and CDR2: SEHNR and FQNEAQ (reference sequence). The length of the CDR3 is 13 residues. DNA for the CDR3: TGTGCCAGCAGCTACGAATCCGTGGAGACCCAGTACTTC. This translates into CASSYESVETQYF.

This clonotype has a handful of counts. The genes are TRBV30 and TRBJ1-2; D gene uncertain. V shed 0 bases and J shed 6 bases, with 11 bases lying between them. The CDR3 is made up of 13 amino acids. The V gene's germline CDR1 is GTSNPN and CDR2 SVGIG (reference sequence). This chain's CDR3 is CAWSVFGSHGYTF. CDR3 bases: TGTGCCTGGAGTGTATTTGGGTCCCATGGCTACACCTTC.

This clonotype was seen ten or more times. The chain has TRBV20-1 and TRBJ2-1, with 10 bases identical to TRBD2. The CDR3 length is 15 residues. The trim removed 0 bases at V and 8 bases at J, leaving 7 bases unmatched. Germline V gene lookup returns CDR1 DFQATT and CDR2 SNEGSKA (reference sequence). This chain's CDR3 is CSARDRSSGSYEQFF. The DNA for the CDR3 is TGCAGTGCTAGAGATAGGTCTAGCGGGAGCTATGAGCAGTTCTTC.

This clonotype was counted only a few times. The chain has TRBV5-1 and TRBJ1-2; TRBD1 matches at 8 bases. J gave up 8 bases and V 4 bases, and 7 bases lay outside the gene matches. Germline values: CDR1 SGHRS, CDR2 YFSETQ. The CDR3 has 13 residues. CDR3: CASSGGQGNGYTF. CDR3 nucleotides: TGCGCCAGCAGCGGAGGACAGGGTAACGGCTACACCTTC. The entire variable domain, with the rest obtained from reference TRBV5-1 and TRBJ1-2, is as follows: KAGVTQTPRYLIKTRGQQVTLSCSPISGHRSVSWYQQTPGQGLQFLFEYFSETQRNKGNFPGRFSGRQFSNSRSEMNVSTLELGDSALYLCASSGGQGNGYTFGSGTRLTVV.

V usage is TRBV20-1 and J usage is TRBJ2-3, with 9 positions matching TRBD2. The V and J ends lost 1 base and 2 bases, in that order; junction bases with no gene match: 10. CDR3 length equals 17 residues. Germline values: CDR1 DFQATT, CDR2 SNEGSKA (reference sequence). Here the CDR3 reads CSARGTAGGFPTDTQYF. CDR3 nucleotides: TGCAGTGCTAGAGGTACAGCGGGGGGATTCCCCACAGATACGCAGTATTTT.